The source of this T cell receptor (beta chain) is a study of technical replicates of blood from a handful of donors. The method was immunoSEQ multiplex PCR; TCRdb's version includes in-frame clones alone and lacks a portion of them. The data hold about 14,000 clones, with roughly three quarters observed a single time. The CDR3 length is 14 residues. Germline loops: CDR1 MNHNS, CDR2 SASEGT. Sequencing was carried out using PBMCs. The chain employs TRBV6-1 and TRBJ2-5, with D unclear. With the DNA end fitting TRBJ2-7 better, the J assignment may be wrong. The receptor was derived from a human donor in good health. In nucleotides, the CDR3 is TGTGCCAGCAGTAATCTGGAAGTCAGGTACGAGCAGTACTTC. Amino acids: CASSNLEVRYEQYF.